This record looks at one TCR beta chain sequence and its context. Its specific antigen is unknown. Base qualities are missing; no much larger clone stands one base away. This sample is drawn from a study of CDR3 diversity in severe acne (dated by TCRdb to about 2019). Here V drops 5 bases and J drops 1 base, and the junction holds 12 bases not matched to any gene. Taken from the germline V gene, the CDR1 and CDR2 loops are SGHAT and FQNNGV. The CDR3 runs 17 amino acids, cysteine and phenylalanine included. Only CDR3 DNA remains: 51 bases, in frame from the first base. To prepare the library, PCR was applied. Sequencing used an Illumina HiSeq 2000. TCRdb took the public reads, trimmed them with fastp at Q25, ran MiXCR for clone calling and kept in-frame beta chains. Rows merge per CDR3 protein into single entries with the most common DNA and genes. In this sample the table shows over 100,000 distinct CDR3 sequences, about half of which occur a single time. The biggest ten clones account for 12% of the sample.

The specimen was blood. The chain employs TRBV11-2 and TRBJ1-2; the central 8 bases match TRBD1. The receptor's source is a male donor with acne. CDR3 sequence: CASSPGQGESYNYGYTF. The nucleotide sequence reads TGTGCCAGCAGCCCAGGACAGGGTGAGTCGTATAACTATGGCTACACCTTC. With the portions outside the CDR3 filled from the reference TRBV11-2 and TRBJ1-2 genes, the complete variable region becomes EAGVAQSPRYKIIEKRQSVAFWCNPISGHATLYWYQQILGQGPKLLIQFQNNGVVDDSQLPKDRFSAERLKGVDSTLKIQPAKLEDSAVYLCASSPGQGESYNYGYTFGSGTRLTVV.